Shown below are 8 T cell receptor beta chains from a single sample sequenced in a study of tumor and adjacent non-tumor tissue in lung cancer. A modified ARM-PCR protocol with three rounds of nested PCR amplified TCRbeta. From the multiplex PCR reads, TCRdb called clonotypes with MiXCR, one entry per CDR3 protein. Of over 85,000 distinct CDR3 sequences detected, 84% appear once; the ten largest clones hold 22%. The template was RNA from unsorted bulk tissue. The sequenced sample was lung tumor tissue. All receptors come from a man in his sixties or seventies with non-small cell lung cancer.

Notes on this clonotype: One end of the junction is discordant with germline, which a read error may explain. In DNA, the CDR3 is TGTGCCAGCGGCCCGGGCAGCTCCTATAATTCACCCCGCCACTTT. Translating it yields CASGPGSSYNSPRHF. The chain recombines TRBV14 with TRBJ1-6; D remains ambiguous. This CDR3 has 15 amino acids. Germline CDR1 and CDR2: SGHDN and FVKESK.

Worth noting for this clonotype: Its ends do not fully match the called genes, so a read error is possible. This chain connects TRBV6-1 to TRBJ1-2; D gene uncertain. The CDR3 extends over 12 amino acids. Per the germline V gene, CDR1 is MNHNS and CDR2 is SASEGT. CDR3 in DNA: TGTGCCAGCAGCCTTCCGATCGAAGGCTACTCCTTC. Translation gives CASSLPIEGYSF.

Points on this clonotype: One end of the junction fails to match germline, which may point to a read error. CDR3 nucleotide sequence: TGCGTCAGCTGCCAAGAGGATAGCGGGGGGGCCTGGGAGACCGAGTACTTC. Translated, it gives CVSCQEDSGGAWETEYF. The chain couples TRBV4-1 to TRBJ2-5; 11 bases fit TRBD2. CDR1 is MGHRA and CDR2 is YSYEKL in the germline V gene. The length of the CDR3 is 17 residues.

V gene TRBV6-5 combines with J gene TRBJ2-6, with TRBD1 matching 12 bases. The CDR3 is 17 amino acids. Germline CDR1 MNHEY, CDR2 SVGAGI. V lost 4 bases and J lost 7; bases outside the gene matches: 8. This CDR3 is CASSSGTGGFGANVLTF. CDR3 in DNA: TGTGCCAGCAGTTCCGGGACAGGGGGCTTTGGTGCCAACGTCCTGACTTTC.

On this clonotype itself: A much larger clone sits a single nucleotide away, making a read error possible. V usage is TRBV20-1 and J usage is TRBJ1-2, with D maybe TRBD1 (5 bases). CDR1 and CDR2 (germline): DFQATT, SNEGSKA (reference sequence). CDR3 length: 13 amino acids. DNA of the CDR3: TGCAGTGCTAGAGACAGGGCTAACTATGTCTACACCTTC. It is translated as CSARDRANYVYTF.

This chain uses TRBV6-5 with TRBJ1-2; 7 bases fit TRBD1. Losses at the gene ends were 6 bases for V and 6 bases for J; bases not matched to a gene: 7. Germline V gene lookup returns CDR1 MNHEY and CDR2 SVGAGI. This CDR3 is built from 13 residues. The DNA of the CDR3 is TGTGCCAGCAGATCTGAGACAGGGAATGGCTACACCTTC. It is translated as CASRSETGNGYTF.

Notes on this clonotype: At one of its ends the junction is not consistent with the germline gene, which may arise from a read error. The chain carries TRBV4-1 and TRBJ2-7; 7 bases map to TRBD2. In germline, CDR1 is MGHRA, CDR2 YSYEKL. The CDR3 loop spans 15 amino acids. CDR3 nucleotides: TGCGCCAGCAGTCCTGGACCCAGCGGGGAGTACGTGCAGTACTTC. Translation gives CASSPGPSGEYVQYF.

Of note for this clonotype: The junction does not match germline at one end; this may be a read error. This chain links TRBV20-1 with TRBJ1-1; possibly TRBD1 for D (6 bases). CDR1 and CDR2 (germline): DFQATT, SNEGSKA (reference sequence). The CDR3 covers 13 residues. CDR3 region: CTAARDTNTEAFF. For the CDR3, the DNA is TGCACTGCTGCACGGGACACAAACACTGAAGCTTTCTTT.